Following are 17 T cell receptor beta chains from one sample sequenced in a study of blood T cell repertoires in COVID-19. Profiled with immunoSEQ multiplex PCR; TCRdb holds only in-frame clones, not every one. Of some 260,000 clones listed, roughly four fifths were seen once; the top ten hold about 9.6%. Material: peripheral blood. Receptors originate from a man of 80 years or more with acute or convalescent COVID-19.

This clone has a single count. This rearrangement joins TRBV7-9 to TRBJ2-7; D is possibly TRBD1 (6 bases). CDR1 SEHNR and CDR2 FQNEAQ come from the germline V gene (reference sequence). The CDR3 totals 14 residues. V lost 5 bases, J lost 0 bases, and 11 bases lay in between. CDR3 region: CASSKDRSSYEQYF. For the CDR3, the DNA is TGTGCCAGCAGCAAAGACAGGAGCTCCTACGAGCAGTACTTC.

Turning to this clone: The junction and the germline gene differ at one end; a read error may be behind it. The rearrangement uses TRBV3-1 (or the pseudogene TRBV3-2) and TRBJ2-7, with a weak D call TRBD1 (8 bases). CDR1 is LGHDT, CDR2 YNNKEL, per germline (reference sequence). CDR3 length equals 12 residues. The CDR3 DNA reads TGTGCCAGCAGCCCTTGGGGGGGACAGGTAAACTTC. Amino acids: CASSPWGGQVNF.

The CDR3 loop reads CASSFGARGLGTEAFF. In DNA form, the CDR3 reads TGTGCCAGCAGTTTCGGAGCCCGGGGTTTGGGCACTGAAGCTTTCTTT. The gene calls are TRBV27 and TRBJ1-1; D is ambiguous. CDR1 and CDR2 from the germline V gene are MNHEY and SMNVEV (reference sequence). The CDR3 loop spans 16 amino acids. V was trimmed by 3 bases and J by 4 bases, leaving 18 bases between them.

The rearrangement joins TRBV7-8 to TRBJ2-2, with 10 bases lining up with TRBD2. Germline V gives CDR1 SGHVS, CDR2 FQNEAQ. V lost 4 bases, J lost 6 bases, and 14 bases stayed unmatched. CDR3 size: 18 residues. CDR3 DNA: TGTGCCAGCAGCTGGCCGAGGGGCAGCGGGAGGGCCCCCGGGGAGCTGTTTTTT. Translation gives CASSWPRGSGRAPGELFF.

The sample holds one count of this clone. The chain recombines TRBV5-1 with TRBJ2-6; perhaps TRBD1 as D (5 bases). Trimming pared 4 bases from V and 0 bases from J, leaving 11 bases between. CDR1 SGHRS and CDR2 YFSETQ come from the germline V gene. The CDR3 covers 16 residues. CDR3 bases: TGCGCCAGCAGCGGCAGGGCCCCCTCTGGGGCCAACGTCCTGACTTTC. It translates to CASSGRAPSGANVLTF.

The chain joins TRBV24-1 to TRBJ2-3, with 8 bases identical to TRBD2. This CDR3 contains 15 residues. Germline assignment: CDR1 KGHDR and CDR2 SFDVKD. With 4 bases clipped from V and 3 bases from J, the junction kept 5 bases outside the gene matches. The CDR3 is CATSETAGGTDTQYF. The CDR3 coding sequence is TGTGCCACCAGTGAGACGGCGGGGGGTACAGATACGCAGTATTTT.

In regard to this clone: Other DNA sequences in this specimen translate into the identical CDR3. The chain joins TRBV3-1 (or the pseudogene TRBV3-2) to TRBJ1-2; D gene unclear. The V and J ends lost 0 bases and 2 bases respectively, with 4 bases between them. The CDR3 loop spans 13 amino acids. Germline CDR1 LGHDT, CDR2 YNNKEL (reference sequence). CDR3 region: CASSQDSNYGYTF. CDR3 nucleotides: TGTGCCAGCAGCCAAGATAGCAACTATGGCTACACCTTC.

CDR3 region: CAISESGPVAGIGGEKLFF. The CDR3 nucleotides are TGTGCCATCAGTGAGTCGGGCCCGGTCGCGGGGATCGGGGGTGAAAAACTGTTTTTT. The chain employs TRBV10-3 and TRBJ1-4; a possible D gene is TRBD1 (5 bases). The CDR3 has 19 residues. The germline gives CDR1 ENHRY, CDR2 SYGVKD. V was pared by 0 bases and J by 7 bases, with 24 bases between.

The V call is TRBV27, the J call TRBJ2-3, with D maybe TRBD1 (5 bases). This CDR3 contains 14 residues. Deletions cut 2 bases from V and 0 bases from J, with 6 bases between. Per the germline V gene, CDR1 is MNHEY and CDR2 is SMNVEV (reference sequence). The CDR3 nucleotides read TGTGCCAGCAGTTTACAGGGTAGCACAGATACGCAGTATTTT. Translation gives CASSLQGSTDTQYF.

This clone was observed a single time. The chain recombines TRBV28 with TRBJ1-1; D remains unclear. The CDR3 length is 14 residues. Trimming cost V 5 bases and J 1 base, with 11 bases left between them. Germline lookup yields CDR1 MDHEN and CDR2 SYDVKM. CDR3 residues: CASSGGPRNTEAFF. The DNA for the CDR3 is TGTGCCAGCAGTGGTGGTCCCAGGAACACTGAAGCTTTCTTT.

The V call is TRBV9, the J call TRBJ2-3, with a possible D match to TRBD1 (5 bases). The CDR3 covers 12 residues. The V end lost 4 bases, the J end lost 5 bases, and 8 bases lay between the germline ends. Germline V gene lookup returns CDR1 SGDLS and CDR2 YYNGEE. The CDR3 region is CASSLTEDTQYF. DNA of the CDR3: TGTGCCAGCAGCCTGACAGAAGATACGCAGTATTTT.

The chain has TRBV6-5 and TRBJ1-1; 11 positions agree with TRBD1. Trimming took 10 bases from V and 13 from J; bases not matched to a gene: 14. Germline CDR1 and CDR2: MNHEY and SVGAGI. The CDR3 is made up of 13 amino acids. The CDR3 coding sequence is TGTGCCACCAGAAGGGTGGGACAGGGGGAGGGTTTCTTT. Translated: CATRRVGQGEGFF.

The chain joins TRBV24-1 to TRBJ2-3; the D gene is possibly TRBD2 (5 bases). The germline V gene encodes CDR1 KGHDR and CDR2 SFDVKD. The ends were cut back, 7 bases at V and 9 bases at J, with 13 bases in the middle. The CDR3 contains 12 residues. CDR3 coding DNA: TGTGCCACCAGCGTGGAGGAAAGGACGCAGTATTTT. As protein: CATSVEERTQYF.

In its sample, this clone was seen many times. The chain couples TRBV5-6 to TRBJ1-2; a weak D match, TRBD1 (6 bases). V was pared by 0 bases and J by 0 bases, with 15 bases between. The CDR3 runs to 17 residues. CDR1 is SGHDT, CDR2 YYEEEE, per germline. DNA of the CDR3: TGTGCCAGCAGCTTGGGATCCCAGGGGCGGCCTAACTATGGCTACACCTTC. Its translation: CASSLGSQGRPNYGYTF. Drawing the rest from reference TRBV5-6 and TRBJ1-2, the complete variable domain is DAGVTQSPTHLIKTRGQQVTLRCSPKSGHDTVSWYQQALGQGPQFIFQYYEEEERQRGNFPDRFSGHQFPNYSSELNVNALLLGDSALYLCASSLGSQGRPNYGYTFGSGTRLTVV.

V and J are TRBV5-5 and TRBJ2-1; TRBD1 agrees at 8 bases. Germline V lookup: CDR1 SGHKS, CDR2 YYEKEE (reference sequence). V lost 4 bases, J lost 4 bases, and 10 bases stayed unmatched. This CDR3 has 16 amino acids. As DNA, the CDR3 is TGTGCCAGCAGCCCGGGGACAGGCCGAGGGTACAATGAGCAGTTCTTC. Its protein product is CASSPGTGRGYNEQFF.

The chain joins TRBV6-5 to TRBJ2-6, with D uncertain. The germline V gene encodes CDR1 MNHEY and CDR2 SVGAGI. The CDR3 loop spans 15 amino acids. V lost 4 bases, J lost 1 base, and 8 bases lay in between. CDR3 protein: CASSSTESGANVLTF. CDR3 sequence (DNA): TGTGCCAGCAGTTCTACAGAATCTGGGGCCAACGTCCTGACTTTC.

In nucleotides, the CDR3 is TGTGCCAGCAGTTTATGTTCCGGAGCGGAAAGTAAGGAAGGATATTTT. Protein sequence: CASSLCSGAESKEGYF. The rearrangement links TRBV27 to TRBJ1-3; D is unresolved. This CDR3 spans 16 amino acids. The germline CDR1 and CDR2 sequences are MNHEY and SMNVEV (reference sequence). Deletions cut 1 base from V and 15 bases from J, with 25 bases between.